The 7 T cell receptor beta chains below were found in one sample sequenced in a study of PD-L1 blockade in urothelial cancer. Method: immunoSEQ multiplex PCR; TCRdb's copy keeps in-frame clones and lacks some. The sample gives under 90,000 clones, more than 90% of which show up once; over 8.5% is in the top ten. The specimen was PBMCs, collected around atezolizumab (anti-PD-L1) treatment. These receptors originate from a man in his sixties with urothelial cancer.

J is TRBJ1-1 and V is TRBV7-6, with TRBD1 as a possible D gene (6 bases). The germline gives CDR1 SGHVS, CDR2 FNYEAQ. This CDR3 comprises 13 residues. V was pared by 5 bases and J by 5 bases, with 12 bases between. The CDR3 sequence is CASSKQGQTEAFF. CDR3 DNA sequence: TGTGCCAGCAGCAAGCAGGGGCAAACTGAAGCTTTCTTT.

The chain uses TRBV9 and TRBJ2-5; D unresolved. The length of the CDR3 is 17 residues. V was shortened by 0 bases and J by 0 bases, with 15 bases between the two germline ends. The germline CDR1 and CDR2 sequences are SGDLS and YYNGEE. The CDR3 coding sequence is TGTGCCAGCAGCGTAGGAAAGAGGTCCTGGTACCAAGAGACCCAGTACTTC. Residues: CASSVGKRSWYQETQYF.

The V gene is TRBV28, the J gene TRBJ2-7; D might be TRBD1 (6 bases). Trimming left V 5 bases short and J 1 base short, with 12 bases between. In germline, CDR1 is MDHEN, CDR2 SYDVKM. The CDR3 runs 14 residues. The CDR3 here is CASSTVGTSYEQYF. The CDR3 region has the DNA TGTGCCAGCAGTACCGTAGGGACATCCTACGAGCAGTACTTC.

This chain connects TRBV4-2 to TRBJ1-5; no clear D gene. Trimming took 0 bases from V and 2 from J, leaving 17 bases between them. CDR1 is LGHNA and CDR2 is YNFKEQ in the germline V gene. The length of the CDR3 is 18 residues. CDR3 DNA sequence: TGTGCCAGCAGCCAAGATCTTACGGGAAAAGGAGGCAATCAGCCCCAGCATTTT. Translating it yields CASSQDLTGKGGNQPQHF.

The rearrangement uses TRBV4-3 and TRBJ2-3; D is perhaps TRBD1 (6 bases). Germline-derived CDR1 and CDR2 are LGHNA and YSLEER. Deletions cut 3 bases from V and 7 bases from J, with 14 bases between. This CDR3 is built from 14 residues. In nucleotides, the CDR3 is TGCGCCAGCAGCCAGGGCCTGGGGGCGAATACGCAGTATTTT. This translates into CASSQGLGANTQYF.

The genes are TRBV27 and TRBJ1-5; 8 bases are a match to TRBD1. With V trimmed by 5 bases and J by 6 bases, 9 bases remained unmatched. Germline CDR1 MNHEY, CDR2 SMNVEV (reference sequence). The CDR3 runs 15 residues. The CDR3 sequence is CASSKTGQGLQPQHF. DNA of the CDR3: TGTGCCAGCAGTAAAACTGGACAGGGACTTCAGCCCCAGCATTTT.

This clone was detected only a few times. CDR3 amino acids: CASSRTGVTGELFF. The CDR3 DNA is TGTGCCAGCAGCAGGACAGGGGTGACCGGGGAGCTGTTTTTT. The rearrangement uses TRBV9 and TRBJ2-2; 9 nucleotides agree with TRBD1. The CDR3 consists of 14 residues. Trimming removed 4 bases from V and 5 bases from J; junction bases left unmatched: 3. Germline CDR1 SGDLS, CDR2 YYNGEE.